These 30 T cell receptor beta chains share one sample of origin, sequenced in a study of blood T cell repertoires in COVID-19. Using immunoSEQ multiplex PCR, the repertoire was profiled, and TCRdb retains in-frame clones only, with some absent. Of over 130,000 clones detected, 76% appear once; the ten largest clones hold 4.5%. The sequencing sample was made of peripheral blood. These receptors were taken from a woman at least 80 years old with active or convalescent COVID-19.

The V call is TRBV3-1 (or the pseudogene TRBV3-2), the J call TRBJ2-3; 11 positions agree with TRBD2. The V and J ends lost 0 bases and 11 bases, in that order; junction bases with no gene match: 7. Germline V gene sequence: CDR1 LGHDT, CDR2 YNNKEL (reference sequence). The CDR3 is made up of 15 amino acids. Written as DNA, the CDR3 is TGTGCCAGCAGCCAAGATCTCACTAGCGGGGGAGGGCAGTATTTT. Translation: CASSQDLTSGGGQYF.

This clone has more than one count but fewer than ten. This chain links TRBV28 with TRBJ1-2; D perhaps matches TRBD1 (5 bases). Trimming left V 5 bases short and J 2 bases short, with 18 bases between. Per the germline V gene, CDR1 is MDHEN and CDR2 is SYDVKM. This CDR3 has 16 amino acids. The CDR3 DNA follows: TGTGCCAGCAGTATTATAGGCAGGGCGAGAAACTATGGCTACACCTTC. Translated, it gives CASSIIGRARNYGYTF.

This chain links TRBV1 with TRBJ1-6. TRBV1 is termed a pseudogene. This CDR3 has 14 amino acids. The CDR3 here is CTPRGSDNGAPLHF. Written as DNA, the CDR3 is TGCACCCCGCGAGGGTCGGATAATGGGGCACCCCTCCACTTT.

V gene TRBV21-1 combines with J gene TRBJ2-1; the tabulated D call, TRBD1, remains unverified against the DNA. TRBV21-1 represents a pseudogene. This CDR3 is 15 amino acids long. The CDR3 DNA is TGTGCCAGCAGCACCTACAGGGACGGCTACAATGAGCAGTTCTTC. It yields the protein CASSTYRDGYNEQFF.

CDR3 in DNA: TGCGCCAGCAGCTTTCGGCTAGCGACTTACAATGAGCAGTTCTTC. Protein sequence: CASSFRLATYNEQFF. The rearrangement joins TRBV5-1 to TRBJ2-1, with TRBD2 as a possible D gene (6 bases). The length of the CDR3 is 15 residues. The ends were cut back, 2 bases at V and 4 bases at J, with 13 bases in the middle. CDR1 and CDR2 (germline): SGHRS, YFSETQ. The full variable domain, with the rest looked up from reference TRBV5-1 and TRBJ2-1, is KAGVTQTPRYLIKTRGQQVTLSCSPISGHRSVSWYQQTPGQGLQFLFEYFSETQRNKGNFPGRFSGRQFSNSRSEMNVSTLELGDSALYLCASSFRLATYNEQFFGPGTRLTVL.

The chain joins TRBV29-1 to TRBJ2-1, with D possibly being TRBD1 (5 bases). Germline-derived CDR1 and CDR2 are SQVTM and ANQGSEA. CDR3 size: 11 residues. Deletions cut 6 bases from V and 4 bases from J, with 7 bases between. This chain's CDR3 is CSVDRYNEQFF. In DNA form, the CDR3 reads TGCAGCGTCGACAGATACAATGAGCAGTTCTTC.

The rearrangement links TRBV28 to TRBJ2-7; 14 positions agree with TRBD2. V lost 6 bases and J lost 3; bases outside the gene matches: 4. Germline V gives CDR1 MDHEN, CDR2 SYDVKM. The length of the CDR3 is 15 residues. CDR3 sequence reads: CASSSGTSGGYEQYF. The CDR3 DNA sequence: TGTGCCAGCAGCAGTGGGACTAGCGGGGGCTACGAGCAGTACTTC.

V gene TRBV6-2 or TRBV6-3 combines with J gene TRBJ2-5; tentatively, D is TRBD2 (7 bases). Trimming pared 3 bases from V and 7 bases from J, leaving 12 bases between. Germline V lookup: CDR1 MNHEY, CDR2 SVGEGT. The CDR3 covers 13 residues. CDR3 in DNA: TGTGCCAGCAGTTATCGGGGGGCAGGGACCCAGTACTTC. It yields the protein CASSYRGAGTQYF.

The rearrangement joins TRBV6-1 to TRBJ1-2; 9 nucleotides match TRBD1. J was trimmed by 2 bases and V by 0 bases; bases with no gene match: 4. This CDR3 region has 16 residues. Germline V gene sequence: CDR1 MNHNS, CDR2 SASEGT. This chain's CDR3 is CASSEASGTGNYGYTF. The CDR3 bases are TGTGCCAGCAGTGAAGCTTCCGGGACAGGGAACTATGGCTACACCTTC.

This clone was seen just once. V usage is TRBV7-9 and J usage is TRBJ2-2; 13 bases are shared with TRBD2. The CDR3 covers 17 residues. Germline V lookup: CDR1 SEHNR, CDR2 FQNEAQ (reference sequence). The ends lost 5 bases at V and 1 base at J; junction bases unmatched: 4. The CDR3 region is CASSTGLAGENTGELFF. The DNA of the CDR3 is TGTGCCAGCAGCACCGGACTAGCGGGGGAGAACACCGGGGAGCTGTTTTTT.

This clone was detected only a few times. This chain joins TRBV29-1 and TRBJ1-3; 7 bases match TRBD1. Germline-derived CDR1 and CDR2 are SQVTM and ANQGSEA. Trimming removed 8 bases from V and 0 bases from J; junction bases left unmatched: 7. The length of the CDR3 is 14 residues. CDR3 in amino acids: CSFRDSISGNTIYF. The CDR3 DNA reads TGCAGCTTCCGGGACAGCATCTCTGGAAACACCATATATTTT.

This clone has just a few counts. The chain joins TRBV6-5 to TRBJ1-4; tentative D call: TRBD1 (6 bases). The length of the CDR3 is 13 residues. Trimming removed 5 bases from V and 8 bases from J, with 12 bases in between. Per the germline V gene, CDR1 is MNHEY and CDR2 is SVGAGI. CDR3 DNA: TGTGCCAGCAGTCGGACAGTAAAGGAAAAACTGTTTTTT. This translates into CASSRTVKEKLFF.

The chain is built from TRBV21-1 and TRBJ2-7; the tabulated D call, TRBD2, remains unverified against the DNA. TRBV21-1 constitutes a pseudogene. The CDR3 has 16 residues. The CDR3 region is CASSKEGGAQRDEQYF. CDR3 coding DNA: TGTGCCAGCAGCAAAGAGGGAGGGGCGCAGCGGGACGAGCAGTACTTC.

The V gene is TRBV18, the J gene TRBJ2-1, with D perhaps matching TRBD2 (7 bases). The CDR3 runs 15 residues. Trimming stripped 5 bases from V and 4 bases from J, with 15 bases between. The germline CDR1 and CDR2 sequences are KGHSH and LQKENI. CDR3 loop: CASSAVGGQYNEQFF. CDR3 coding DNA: TGTGCCAGCTCAGCGGTGGGGGGGCAATACAATGAGCAGTTCTTC.

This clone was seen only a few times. CDR3 coding DNA: TGTGCCAGCAAGATTGAGGGCAGATCCTATGGCTACACCTTC. Translating it yields CASKIEGRSYGYTF. The chain couples TRBV19 to TRBJ1-2; no reliable D call. V lost 9 bases and J lost 4, with 18 bases in between. CDR1 is LNHDA and CDR2 is SQIVND in the germline V gene (reference sequence). This CDR3 has 14 amino acids. Using reference TRBV19 and TRBJ1-2 for the parts outside the CDR3, the full variable domain is DGGITQSPKYLFRKEGQNVTLSCEQNLNHDAMYWYRQDPGQGLRLIYYSQIVNDFQKGDIAEGYSVSREKKESFPLTVTSAQKNPTAFYLCASKIEGRSYGYTFGSGTRLTVV.

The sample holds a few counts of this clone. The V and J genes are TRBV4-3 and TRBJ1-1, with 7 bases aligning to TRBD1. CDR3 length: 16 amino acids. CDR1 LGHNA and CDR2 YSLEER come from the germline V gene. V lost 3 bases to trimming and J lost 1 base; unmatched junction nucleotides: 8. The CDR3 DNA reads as TGCGCCAGCAGCCATCGACAGGGCCTGTCGAACACTGAAGCTTTCTTT. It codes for CASSHRQGLSNTEAFF.

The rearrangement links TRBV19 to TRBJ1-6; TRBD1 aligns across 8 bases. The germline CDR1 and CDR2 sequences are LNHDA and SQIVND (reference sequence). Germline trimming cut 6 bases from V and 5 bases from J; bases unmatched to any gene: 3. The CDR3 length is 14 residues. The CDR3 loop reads CASSGQGNNSPLHF. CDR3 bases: TGTGCCAGTAGCGGACAGGGCAATAATTCACCCCTCCACTTT.

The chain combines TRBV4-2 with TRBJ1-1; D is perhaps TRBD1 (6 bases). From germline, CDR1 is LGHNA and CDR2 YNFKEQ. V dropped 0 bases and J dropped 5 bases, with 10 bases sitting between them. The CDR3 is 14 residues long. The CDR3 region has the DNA TGTGCCAGCAGCCAAGATCCAGGGGTTACTGAAGCTTTCTTT. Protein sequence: CASSQDPGVTEAFF.

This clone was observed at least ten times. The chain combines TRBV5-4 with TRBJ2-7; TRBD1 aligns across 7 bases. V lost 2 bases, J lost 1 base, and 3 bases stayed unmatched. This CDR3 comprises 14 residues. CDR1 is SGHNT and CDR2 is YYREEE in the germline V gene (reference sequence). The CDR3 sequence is CASSLRTGSYEQYF. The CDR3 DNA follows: TGTGCCAGCAGCTTAAGGACAGGTTCCTACGAGCAGTACTTC.

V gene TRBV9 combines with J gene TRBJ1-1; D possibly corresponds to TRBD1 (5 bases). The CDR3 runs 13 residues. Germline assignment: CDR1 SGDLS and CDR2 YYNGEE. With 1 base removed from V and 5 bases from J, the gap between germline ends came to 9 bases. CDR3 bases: TGTGCCAGCAGCGTACAGGGTGAGACTGAAGCTTTCTTT. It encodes CASSVQGETEAFF.

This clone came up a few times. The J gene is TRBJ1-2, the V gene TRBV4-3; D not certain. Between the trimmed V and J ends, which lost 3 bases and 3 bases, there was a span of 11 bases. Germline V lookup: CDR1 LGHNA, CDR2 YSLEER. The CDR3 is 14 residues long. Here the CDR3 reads CASSQDPGDYGYTF. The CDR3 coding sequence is TGCGCCAGCAGCCAGGATCCAGGTGACTATGGCTACACCTTC.

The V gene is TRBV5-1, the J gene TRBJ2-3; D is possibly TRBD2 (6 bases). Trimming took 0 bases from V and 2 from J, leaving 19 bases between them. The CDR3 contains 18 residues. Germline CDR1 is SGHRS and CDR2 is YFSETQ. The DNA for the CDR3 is TGCGCCAGCAGCTTGGCCTTAATGGGGGGAGGCTTCACAGATACGCAGTATTTT. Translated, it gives CASSLALMGGGFTDTQYF.

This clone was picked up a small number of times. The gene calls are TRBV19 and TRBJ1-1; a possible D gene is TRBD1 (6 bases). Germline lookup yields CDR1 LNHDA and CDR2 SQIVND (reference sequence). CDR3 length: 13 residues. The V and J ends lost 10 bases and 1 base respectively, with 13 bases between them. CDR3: CATEDRTNTEAFF. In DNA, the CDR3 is TGTGCCACGGAAGACAGGACGAACACTGAAGCTTTCTTT. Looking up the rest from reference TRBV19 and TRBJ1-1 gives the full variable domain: DGGITQSPKYLFRKEGQNVTLSCEQNLNHDAMYWYRQDPGQGLRLIYYSQIVNDFQKGDIAEGYSVSREKKESFPLTVTSAQKNPTAFYLCATEDRTNTEAFFGQGTRLTVV.

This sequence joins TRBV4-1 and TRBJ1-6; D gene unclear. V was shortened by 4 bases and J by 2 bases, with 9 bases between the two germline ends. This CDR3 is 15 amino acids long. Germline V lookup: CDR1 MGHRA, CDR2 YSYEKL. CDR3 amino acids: CASSPQSTYNSPLHF. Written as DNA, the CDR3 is TGCGCCAGCAGCCCACAGAGCACCTATAATTCACCCCTCCACTTT.

The DNA of the CDR3 is TGTGCCAGCAGTTACTCGAGATTGAGCAGGGTTAGGCAAGAGACCCAGTACTTC. Protein product: CASSYSRLSRVRQETQYF. The chain joins TRBV6-2 or TRBV6-3 to TRBJ2-5; D may be TRBD1 (5 bases). The V gene lost 0 bases and the J gene lost 2 bases, with 19 bases spanning the gap. The germline V gene has CDR1 MNHEY and CDR2 SVGEGT. CDR3 length equals 18 residues.

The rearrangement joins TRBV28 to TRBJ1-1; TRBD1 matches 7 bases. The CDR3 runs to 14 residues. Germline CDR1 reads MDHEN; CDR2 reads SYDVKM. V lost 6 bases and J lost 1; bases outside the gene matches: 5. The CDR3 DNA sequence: TGTGCCAGCAGATCAACAGGGGCGAACACTGAAGCTTTCTTT. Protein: CASRSTGANTEAFF.

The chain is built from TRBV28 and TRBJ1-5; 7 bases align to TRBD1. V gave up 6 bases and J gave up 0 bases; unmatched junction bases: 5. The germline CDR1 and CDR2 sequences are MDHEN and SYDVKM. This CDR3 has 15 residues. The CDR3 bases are TGTGCCAGCAGGCCGGACAGGCATAGCAATCAGCCCCAGCATTTT. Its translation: CASRPDRHSNQPQHF.

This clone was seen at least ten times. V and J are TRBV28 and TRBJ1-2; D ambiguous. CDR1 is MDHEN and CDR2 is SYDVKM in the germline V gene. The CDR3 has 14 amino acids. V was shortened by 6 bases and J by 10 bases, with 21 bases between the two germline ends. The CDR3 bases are TGTGCCAGCAGCTCCAGATTCGGGAAGAAGGACTACACCTTC. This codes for CASSSRFGKKDYTF.

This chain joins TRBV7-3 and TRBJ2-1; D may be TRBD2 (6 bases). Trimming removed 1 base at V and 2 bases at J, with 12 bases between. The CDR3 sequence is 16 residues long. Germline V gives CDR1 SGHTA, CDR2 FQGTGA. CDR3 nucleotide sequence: TGTGCCAGCAGCTTAAATGGGGAGGCGGCCTACAATGAGCAGTTCTTC. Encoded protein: CASSLNGEAAYNEQFF.

The CDR3 DNA reads as TGTGCCAGCAGTTTATATGAGTATGGCTACACCTTC. As protein: CASSLYEYGYTF. J is TRBJ1-2 and V is TRBV28; D unclear. Trimming removed 1 base at V and 5 bases at J, with 5 bases between. The CDR3 sequence is 12 residues long. Germline-derived CDR1 and CDR2 are MDHEN and SYDVKM.